A selection of T cell receptor beta chains follows, all from one sample in a study of CD8 T cells in Susac syndrome. TCRdb reprocessed the immunoSEQ multiplex PCR reads with MiXCR, giving one entry per CDR3 protein. In the table there are some 450,000 distinct CDR3 sequences, around 85% of which are singletons. The sequenced sample consisted of CD8+ T cells from PBMCs. These receptors were obtained from a human donor with multiple sclerosis. Each CDR3 is given with its conserved first and last residue. The order of the fields is J gene, V gene, D gene, clone size, CDR3 protein, CDR3 DNA. The D gene is left open where the match is weak. The size entry is marked missing in some rows and otherwise reads once, few, many or a size class.

J: TRBJ2-7
V: TRBV7-9
D: NA
size: NA
CDR3: CASSFNALSASTYEQYF
DNA: TGTGCCAGCAGCTTTAACGCTCTATCTGCGAGTACCTACGAGCAGTACTTC

J: TRBJ1-1
V: TRBV6-5
D: NA
size: NA
CDR3: CASSFLSPGTENTEAFF
DNA: TGTGCCAGCAGTTTCCTCTCCCCCGGGACGGAGAACACTGAAGCTTTCTTT

J: TRBJ2-7
V: TRBV29-1
D: TRBD1
size: NA
CDR3: CSVFTGDGSYEQYF
DNA: TGCAGCGTTTTCACAGGGGACGGGTCCTACGAGCAGTACTTC

J: TRBJ1-1
V: TRBV11-2
D: NA
size: NA
CDR3: CASSLAGGMNTEAFF
DNA: TGTGCCAGCAGCTTGGCTGGGGGCATGAACACTGAAGCTTTCTTT

J: TRBJ2-2
V: TRBV27
D: NA
size: NA
CDR3: CASSFHPTGELFF
DNA: TGTGCCAGCAGTTTCCACCCGACCGGGGAGCTGTTTTTT

J: TRBJ2-3
V: TRBV5-4
D: TRBD2
size: NA
CDR3: CASSFRGDYTDTQYF
DNA: TGTGCCAGCAGCTTCCGAGGGGACTACACAGATACGCAGTATTTT

J: TRBJ2-7
V: TRBV20-1
D: NA
size: NA
CDR3: CSANPGTTYEQYF
DNA: TGCAGTGCTAACCCCGGGACGACCTACGAGCAGTACTTC

J: TRBJ2-7
V: TRBV5-1
D: NA
size: NA
CDR3: CASSFPRGQISYEQYF
DNA: TGCGCCAGCAGCTTCCCTCGGGGCCAAATCTCCTACGAGCAGTACTTC

J: TRBJ2-7
V: TRBV27
D: NA
size: NA
CDR3: CASSLATGIYEQYF
DNA: TGTGCCAGCAGCCTTGCGACAGGTATCTACGAGCAGTACTTC

J: TRBJ2-3
V: TRBV24-1
D: NA
size: NA
CDR3: CATSAGADTQYF
DNA: TGTGCCACCAGTGCGGGGGCAGATACGCAGTATTTT

J: TRBJ2-7
V: TRBV7-9
D: TRBD1
size: NA
CDR3: CASSHRDRDQYEQYF
DNA: TGTGCCAGCAGCCATCGGGACAGGGATCAGTACGAGCAGTACTTC

J: TRBJ1-1
V: TRBV4-1
D: NA
size: NA
CDR3: CASSQGSREGTEAFF
DNA: TGCGCCAGCAGCCAAGGGAGCAGGGAAGGAACTGAAGCTTTCTTT

J: TRBJ2-2
V: TRBV3-1
D: NA
size: NA
CDR3: CASSQDREDANTGELFF
DNA: TGTGCCAGCAGCCAAGATAGAGAGGACGCGAACACCGGGGAGCTGTTTTTT

J: TRBJ2-7
V: TRBV29-1
D: TRBD1
size: few
CDR3: CSVEDRGLFYEQYF
DNA: TGCAGCGTTGAAGACAGGGGGCTGTTCTACGAGCAGTACTTC

J: TRBJ2-2
V: TRBV5-1
D: TRBD1
size: NA
CDR3: CASRTGNMELFF
DNA: TGCGCCAGCAGGACAGGGAACATGGAGCTGTTTTTT

J: TRBJ1-1
V: TRBV12-3/TRBV12-4
D: NA
size: NA
CDR3: CASSLARYTEAFF
DNA: TGTGCCAGCAGTTTAGCGAGGTACACTGAAGCTTTCTTT

J: TRBJ2-2
V: TRBV11-3
D: NA
size: NA
CDR3: CASSTDRNPTNTGELFF
DNA: TGTGCCAGCAGCACCGACAGAAATCCAACCAACACCGGGGAGCTGTTTTTT

J: TRBJ2-1
V: TRBV4-1
D: NA
size: NA
CDR3: CASSQVPGASYNEQFF
DNA: TGCGCCAGCAGCCAAGTACCGGGAGCGTCCTACAATGAGCAGTTCTTC